A single T cell receptor beta chain is shown here with its context. The antigen remains undetermined. This sample was included in a study of vaccination effects on CD4 cells after COVID-19. At the level of the study: Antigen-specific CD4+ T cells were expanded (with viral peptide pools) by the ViraFEST assay ahead of sequencing.

Generated by immunoSEQ multiplex PCR, the TCRdb table keeps only in-frame clones and is missing some. The table includes about 66,000 clones, just under 75% detected once. Once cultured for roughly 10 days, the cells underwent separation to obtain CD4+ T cells. BNT162b2 vaccine or mRNA-1273 vaccine was given to participants in two doses. Half-medium replacement with IL-2 medium occurred on days 3 and 7. Trimming left V 3 bases short and J 0 bases short, with 10 bases between. This CDR3 has 15 residues. Germline V CDR1 and CDR2: SGHRS, YFSETQ. The study, taken as a whole, reports: Substantial clonal contraction characterized both infection- and vaccine-induced clones late after vaccination. Only a single clone (1 of 255 vaccine-induced clones in healthy vaccinees) cross-reacted with common cold coronaviruses.

This clonotype was obtained from a human donor who received a COVID-19 vaccine. This chain links TRBV5-1 with TRBJ2-1; D uncertain. The sample was CD4+ T cells from PBMCs cultured without peptide, taken after COVID-19 vaccination. CDR3 residues: CASSSGDSSYNEQFF. CDR3 coding DNA: TGCGCCAGCAGCTCAGGTGATAGCTCCTACAATGAGCAGTTCTTC.